This record covers a single TCR beta chain. The antigen is unknown. Researchers ran the PCR with 60 Vbeta and 13 Jbeta primers. Original processing methods: About 11 million of the 80 million or so unique TCR beta chains counted in a later analysis were shared. Generated by immunoSEQ multiplex PCR, the TCRdb table keeps only in-frame clones and is missing some. V and J calls plus clone size are reproduced from that table; the DNA served to infer D and trimming. The data contain fewer than 200,000 clones, roughly 78% of them singletons. The data originate from a study of cytomegalovirus exposure and HLA in healthy donors. Regarding the study as a whole: A later analysis reported that several of the most significant clusters appeared to be linked to common viral pathogens, among them Epstein-Barr virus.

The CDR3 has 16 residues. The germline V gene has CDR1 LNHDA and CDR2 SQIVND (reference sequence). V lost 7 bases, J lost 5 bases, and 16 bases stayed unmatched. The sequencing input was PBMCs. This chain joins TRBV19 and TRBJ2-5, with 7 bases lining up with TRBD2. This receptor was identified in a man in his forties in good health and CMV-seronegative. The CDR3 DNA reads as TGTGCCAGTACTCCGAGAGGAGGGAGGGCGATTGAGACCCAGTACTTC. As protein: CASTPRGGRAIETQYF.